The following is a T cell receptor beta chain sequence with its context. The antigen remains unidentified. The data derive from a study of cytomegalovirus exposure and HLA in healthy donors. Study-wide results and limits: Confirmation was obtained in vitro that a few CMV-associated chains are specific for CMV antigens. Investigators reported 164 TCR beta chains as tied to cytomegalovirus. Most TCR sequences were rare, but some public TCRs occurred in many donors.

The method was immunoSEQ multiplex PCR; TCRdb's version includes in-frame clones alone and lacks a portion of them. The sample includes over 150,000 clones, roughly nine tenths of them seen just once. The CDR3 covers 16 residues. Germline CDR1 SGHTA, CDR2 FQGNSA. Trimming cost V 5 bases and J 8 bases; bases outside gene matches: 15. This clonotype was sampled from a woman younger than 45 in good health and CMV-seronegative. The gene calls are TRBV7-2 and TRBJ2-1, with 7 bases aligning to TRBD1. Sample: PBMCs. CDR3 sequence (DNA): TGTGCCAGCAGCCAACAGGGGTCCCTCCATAAGGATGAGCAGTTCTTC. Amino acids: CASSQQGSLHKDEQFF. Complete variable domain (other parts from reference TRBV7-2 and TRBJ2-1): GAGVSQSPSNKVTEKGKDVELRCDPISGHTALYWYRQSLGQGLEFLIYFQGNSAPDKSGLPSDRFSAERTGGSVSTLTIQRTQQEDSAVYLCASSQQGSLHKDEQFFGPGTRLTVL.